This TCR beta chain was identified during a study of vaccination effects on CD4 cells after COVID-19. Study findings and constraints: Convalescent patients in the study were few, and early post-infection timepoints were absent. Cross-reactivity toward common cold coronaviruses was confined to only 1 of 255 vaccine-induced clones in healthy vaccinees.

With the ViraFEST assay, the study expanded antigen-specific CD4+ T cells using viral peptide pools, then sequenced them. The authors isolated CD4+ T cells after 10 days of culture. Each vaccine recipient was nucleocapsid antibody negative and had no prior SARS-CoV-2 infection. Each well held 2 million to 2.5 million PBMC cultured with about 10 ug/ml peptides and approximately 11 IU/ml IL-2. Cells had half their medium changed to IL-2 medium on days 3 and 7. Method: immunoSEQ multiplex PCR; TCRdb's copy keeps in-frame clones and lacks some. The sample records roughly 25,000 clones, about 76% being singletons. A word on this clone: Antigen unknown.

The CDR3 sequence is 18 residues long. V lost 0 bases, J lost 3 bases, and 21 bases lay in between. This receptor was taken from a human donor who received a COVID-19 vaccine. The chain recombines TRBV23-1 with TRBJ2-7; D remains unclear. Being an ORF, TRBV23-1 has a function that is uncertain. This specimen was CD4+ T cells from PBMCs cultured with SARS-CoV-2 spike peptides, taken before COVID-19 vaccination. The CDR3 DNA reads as TGCGCCAGCAGTCAATCGTCCCAACGCCCGTTCGCCCACTACGAGCAGTACTTC. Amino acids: CASSQSSQRPFAHYEQYF.